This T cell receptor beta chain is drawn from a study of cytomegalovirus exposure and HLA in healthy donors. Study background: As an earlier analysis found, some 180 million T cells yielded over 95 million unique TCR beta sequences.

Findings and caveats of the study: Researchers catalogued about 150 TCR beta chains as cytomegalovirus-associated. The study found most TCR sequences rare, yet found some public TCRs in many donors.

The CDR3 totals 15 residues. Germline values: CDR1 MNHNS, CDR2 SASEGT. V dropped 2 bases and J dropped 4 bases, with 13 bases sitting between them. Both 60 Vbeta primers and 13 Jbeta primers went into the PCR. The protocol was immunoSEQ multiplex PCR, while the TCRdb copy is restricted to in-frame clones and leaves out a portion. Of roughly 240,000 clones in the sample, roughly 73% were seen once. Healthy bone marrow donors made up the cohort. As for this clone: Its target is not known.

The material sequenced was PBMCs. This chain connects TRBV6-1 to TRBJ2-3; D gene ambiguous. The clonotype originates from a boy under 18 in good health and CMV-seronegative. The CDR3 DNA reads TGTGCCAGCAGTGAATCCCCCGGTGTTTCAGATACGCAGTATTTT. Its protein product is CASSESPGVSDTQYF.